This TCR beta chain was captured by sequencing in a study of shared clonotypes between healthy human individuals. Generated by immunoSEQ multiplex PCR, the TCRdb table keeps only in-frame clones and is missing some. There are about 2,500,000 clones in the sample; over 85% occur only once, and 0.11% to 0.15% lies in the top ten. The ends lost 7 bases at V and 9 bases at J; junction bases unmatched: 5. This CDR3 is built from 12 residues. CDR1 and CDR2 from the germline V gene are SNHLY and FYNNEI. This sequence joins TRBV2 and TRBJ2-1; 8 nucleotides line up with TRBD2. This clonotype originated in a man between 18 and 35 years old in good health. Sample: naive CD4+ T cells sorted from blood. As for subset: CD45RA+ positively selected. CDR3 sequence (DNA): TGTGCCAGCACTCCCCTAGCGGGTGAGCAGTTCTTC. Protein sequence: CASTPLAGEQFF.